Presented here are 24 T cell receptor beta chains from one specimen sequenced in a study of radiation and T cells in renal cell carcinoma. Time point given: blood 4 weeks post-SBRT, at nephrectomy. Stated treatment: 15 Gy SBRT to primary tumor, nephrectomy 4 weeks later. TCRdb's table, derived via immunoSEQ multiplex PCR, lists solely in-frame clones and lacks some. The data show 120,000 to 150,000 clones, with about 88% seen just once and 15% to 20% held by the top ten. Sequenced material: blood, taken from a patient whose treatment included radiotherapy and nephrectomy. The receptor set was obtained from a woman between 50 and 59 years old with renal cell carcinoma.

This sequence joins TRBV6-6 and TRBJ1-1; D is ambiguous. Per germline, CDR1 MNHNY and CDR2 SVGAGI (reference sequence). The CDR3 length is 12 residues. V shed 3 bases and J shed 3 bases, with 5 bases lying between them. The CDR3 coding sequence is TGTGCCAGCAGTTATCCAGACACTGAAGCTTTCTTT. Translating it yields CASSYPDTEAFF.

The chain links TRBV19 to TRBJ2-2; the D is unclear. The CDR3 extends over 12 amino acids. Per the germline V gene, CDR1 is LNHDA and CDR2 is SQIVND (reference sequence). V was trimmed by 3 bases and J by 4 bases, leaving 3 bases between them. This chain's CDR3 is CASSIGTGELFF. Written as DNA, the CDR3 is TGTGCCAGTAGTATTGGCACCGGGGAGCTGTTTTTT.

This rearrangement joins TRBV5-6 to TRBJ1-5; D is unclear. V lost 0 bases and J 3 bases, leaving 7 bases between the germline ends. Per germline, CDR1 SGHDT and CDR2 YYEEEE. The CDR3 length is 14 residues. The CDR3 bases are TGTGCCAGCAGCTTGGGCCAGGCCAATCAGCCCCAGCATTTT. Translating it yields CASSLGQANQPQHF. Supplemented by reference TRBV5-6 and TRBJ1-5, the full variable domain reads DAGVTQSPTHLIKTRGQQVTLRCSPKSGHDTVSWYQQALGQGPQFIFQYYEEEERQRGNFPDRFSGHQFPNYSSELNVNALLLGDSALYLCASSLGQANQPQHFGDGTRLSIL.

J is TRBJ1-2 and V is TRBV28; 7 bases are shared with TRBD1. Germline values: CDR1 MDHEN, CDR2 SYDVKM. The CDR3 contains 14 residues. After removal of 3 bases from V and 4 bases from J, the junction contained 5 bases not matched to a gene. The CDR3 DNA sequence: TGTGCCAGCAGTTTTGTAGGGGGCGCCTATGGCTACACCTTC. Its translation: CASSFVGGAYGYTF.

The rearrangement uses TRBV18 and TRBJ2-3; D call uncertain. Germline loops: CDR1 KGHSH, CDR2 LQKENI. CDR3 length: 15 amino acids. V gave up 6 bases and J gave up 2 bases, with 15 bases separating them. CDR3 sequence reads: CASSPKDAYTDTQYF. CDR3 nucleotides: TGTGCCAGCTCCCCCAAGGACGCATACACAGATACGCAGTATTTT.

The rearrangement uses TRBV10-1 and TRBJ1-1; D call uncertain. Trimming left V 6 bases short and J 1 base short, with 9 bases between. The V gene's germline CDR1 is WNHNN and CDR2 SYGVQD (reference sequence). The CDR3 is made up of 13 amino acids. In DNA form, the CDR3 reads TGCGCCAGCAGCGTCGGGCCGAACACTGAAGCTTTCTTT. As protein: CASSVGPNTEAFF.

The chain recombines TRBV27 with TRBJ2-3; D is unresolved. Trimming stripped 6 bases from V and 4 bases from J, with 17 bases between. This CDR3 has 15 residues. From germline, CDR1 is MNHEY and CDR2 SMNVEV (reference sequence). In nucleotides, the CDR3 is TGTGCCAGCAGGCTACAATCCCTATGGCCAGATACGCAGTATTTT. Translated, it gives CASRLQSLWPDTQYF.

J is TRBJ1-6 and V is TRBV30, with unresolved D. This CDR3 spans 13 amino acids. The V end was cut by 3 bases, the J end by 9 bases, with 12 bases between. The germline V gene encodes CDR1 GTSNPN and CDR2 SVGIG (reference sequence). CDR3 sequence: CAWRGPGGSPLHF. The CDR3 DNA is TGTGCCTGGAGGGGTCCTGGCGGTTCACCCCTCCACTTT.

The genes are TRBV28 and TRBJ1-2; 11 positions agree with TRBD1. This CDR3 contains 16 residues. V gave up 4 bases and J gave up 2 bases; unmatched junction bases: 6. Germline loops: CDR1 MDHEN, CDR2 SYDVKM. The CDR3 here is CASSSHGTGGNYGYTF. DNA for the CDR3: TGTGCCAGCAGTTCACACGGGACAGGGGGAAACTATGGCTACACCTTC.

V is TRBV5-1 and J is TRBJ2-3; D is uncertain. The CDR3 is 13 residues long. Germline V CDR1 and CDR2: SGHRS, YFSETQ. Trimming took 5 bases from V and 0 from J, leaving 7 bases between them. In DNA, the CDR3 is TGCGCCAGCAGAACAGCTAGCACAGATACGCAGTATTTT. Protein product: CASRTASTDTQYF.

To note about this clone: Within the sample, other DNA sequences also encode this same CDR3. This sequence joins TRBV5-4 and TRBJ2-5; possibly TRBD1 for D (6 bases). The germline V gene encodes CDR1 SGHNT and CDR2 YYREEE (reference sequence). This CDR3 is 13 amino acids long. Trimming shortened V by 4 bases and J by 2 bases, and 9 bases separated the two germline ends. CDR3 sequence reads: CASSLGQQETQYF. Written as DNA, the CDR3 is TGTGCCAGCAGCCTCGGACAGCAAGAGACCCAGTACTTC. Supplemented by reference TRBV5-4 and TRBJ2-5, the full variable domain reads ETGVTQSPTHLIKTRGQQVTLRCSSQSGHNTVSWYQQALGQGPQFIFQYYREEENGRGNFPPRFSGLQFPNYSSELNVNALELDDSALYLCASSLGQQETQYFGPGTRLLVL.

V is TRBV18 and J is TRBJ1-5; D unresolved. Germline loops: CDR1 KGHSH, CDR2 LQKENI. The V end was cut by 2 bases, the J end by 5 bases, with 7 bases between. The CDR3 sequence is 13 residues long. DNA for the CDR3: TGTGCCAGCTCACCAGTTTCCGATCAGCCCCAGCATTTT. This sequence encodes CASSPVSDQPQHF. Drawing the rest from reference TRBV18 and TRBJ1-5, the complete variable domain is NAGVMQNPRHLVRRRGQEARLRCSPMKGHSHVYWYRQLPEEGLKFMVYLQKENIIDESGMPKERFSAEFPKEGPSILRIQQVVRGDSAAYFCASSPVSDQPQHFGDGTRLSIL.

The chain combines TRBV14 with TRBJ2-7; D is undetermined. Trimming removed 1 base from V and 0 bases from J, with 10 bases in between. In germline, CDR1 is SGHDN, CDR2 FVKESK. This CDR3 is built from 15 residues. The CDR3 region has the DNA TGTGCCAGCAGCCAAGGCCTTATCGCCTCCTACGAGCAGTACTTC. It yields the protein CASSQGLIASYEQYF.

This chain links TRBV10-1 with TRBJ1-6; D is uncertain. The germline V gene has CDR1 WNHNN and CDR2 SYGVQD (reference sequence). V was clipped by 4 bases and J by 6 bases, with 4 bases between them. This CDR3 comprises 12 residues. CDR3 DNA: TGCGCCAGCAGTGTGACTAATTCACCCCTCCACTTT. Amino acids: CASSVTNSPLHF.

The chain carries TRBV7-2 and TRBJ2-5, with 10 bases lining up with TRBD2. The junction had 6 bases not matched to a gene; V was cut back by 1 base and J by 4 bases. There are 16 residues in the CDR3. CDR1 is SGHTA, CDR2 FQGNSA, per germline. This CDR3 reads CASSLDSAGGGETQYF. The CDR3 DNA reads as TGTGCCAGCAGCTTAGACTCAGCGGGAGGGGGAGAGACCCAGTACTTC.

The chain has TRBV19 and TRBJ1-4; unclear D gene. Germline lookup yields CDR1 LNHDA and CDR2 SQIVND (reference sequence). The CDR3 is 12 residues long. V was shortened by 5 bases and J by 12 bases, with 13 bases between the two germline ends. CDR3 sequence reads: CASSPQAGELFF. Written as DNA, the CDR3 is TGTGCCAGTAGTCCCCAGGCCGGAGAACTGTTTTTT.

V and J are TRBV6-6 and TRBJ1-1; weak D call: TRBD1 (5 bases). The CDR3 has 15 amino acids. Germline CDR1 and CDR2: MNHNY and SVGAGI (reference sequence). The V end lost 0 bases, the J end lost 1 base, and 9 bases lay between the germline ends. The CDR3 loop is CASSYSGTANTEAFF. The CDR3 DNA reads as TGTGCCAGCAGTTACTCAGGGACGGCGAACACTGAAGCTTTCTTT.

The chain uses TRBV7-2 and TRBJ2-3, with unresolved D. Trimming took 1 base from V and 3 from J, leaving 8 bases between them. The CDR3 contains 14 residues. Per the germline V gene, CDR1 is SGHTA and CDR2 is FQGNSA. The CDR3 DNA reads TGTGCCAGCAGCTTAGAAGGGCGAACAGATACGCAGTATTTT. Translated: CASSLEGRTDTQYF.

The rearrangement joins TRBV28 to TRBJ1-3; D is perhaps TRBD1 (5 bases). This CDR3 spans 15 amino acids. CDR1 and CDR2 from the germline V gene are MDHEN and SYDVKM. Between the trimmed V and J ends, which lost 4 bases and 4 bases, there was a span of 14 bases. For the CDR3, the DNA is TGTGCCAGCAGTTCCACCCTGGGGGACGGAAACACCATATATTTT. It specifies CASSSTLGDGNTIYF.

The chain uses TRBV7-2 and TRBJ2-5; no firm D call. Trimming removed 4 bases from V and 0 bases from J, with 3 bases in between. This CDR3 is 12 amino acids long. Looked up from germline, CDR1 is SGHTA and CDR2 is FQGNSA. DNA of the CDR3: TGTGCCAGCAGCTCGTACCAAGAGACCCAGTACTTC. Amino acid sequence: CASSSYQETQYF.

The rearrangement uses TRBV21-1 and TRBJ2-7; the listed D gene, TRBD1, was not tested against the DNA. TRBV21-1 is deemed a pseudogene. The CDR3 has 17 amino acids. The CDR3 DNA sequence: TGTGCCAGCAGCAAAGCAAAGGTACGAGACAGACCCTACGAGCAGTACTTC. Amino acids: CASSKAKVRDRPYEQYF.

This chain uses TRBV28 with TRBJ1-5, with D perhaps TRBD1 (5 bases). This CDR3 is 12 amino acids long. Trimming pared 2 bases from V and 8 bases from J, leaving 7 bases between. Germline CDR1 MDHEN, CDR2 SYDVKM. CDR3 amino acids: CASSLTQEPQHF. In nucleotides, the CDR3 is TGTGCCAGCAGTTTAACACAGGAGCCCCAGCATTTT. Drawing the rest from reference TRBV28 and TRBJ1-5, the complete variable domain is DVKVTQSSRYLVKRTGEKVFLECVQDMDHENMFWYRQDPGLGLRLIYFSYDVKMKEKGDIPEGYSVSREKKERFSLILESASTNQTSMYLCASSLTQEPQHFGDGTRLSIL.

The V and J genes are TRBV6-6 and TRBJ2-1; D not resolved. The CDR3 is 13 amino acids. V lost 2 bases and J 6 bases, leaving 8 bases between the germline ends. The germline V gene encodes CDR1 MNHNY and CDR2 SVGAGI (reference sequence). This chain's CDR3 is CASSYGQANEQFF. CDR3 sequence (DNA): TGTGCCAGCAGTTACGGCCAAGCCAATGAGCAGTTCTTC.

V and J are TRBV7-2 and TRBJ2-7; the D gene is possibly TRBD1 (5 bases). This CDR3 is 14 amino acids long. Germline CDR1 and CDR2: SGHTA and FQGNSA. V shed 1 base and J shed 3 bases, with 10 bases lying between them. CDR3 protein: CASSLESQGYEQYF. In nucleotides, the CDR3 is TGTGCCAGCAGCTTAGAGTCTCAGGGCTACGAGCAGTACTTC.